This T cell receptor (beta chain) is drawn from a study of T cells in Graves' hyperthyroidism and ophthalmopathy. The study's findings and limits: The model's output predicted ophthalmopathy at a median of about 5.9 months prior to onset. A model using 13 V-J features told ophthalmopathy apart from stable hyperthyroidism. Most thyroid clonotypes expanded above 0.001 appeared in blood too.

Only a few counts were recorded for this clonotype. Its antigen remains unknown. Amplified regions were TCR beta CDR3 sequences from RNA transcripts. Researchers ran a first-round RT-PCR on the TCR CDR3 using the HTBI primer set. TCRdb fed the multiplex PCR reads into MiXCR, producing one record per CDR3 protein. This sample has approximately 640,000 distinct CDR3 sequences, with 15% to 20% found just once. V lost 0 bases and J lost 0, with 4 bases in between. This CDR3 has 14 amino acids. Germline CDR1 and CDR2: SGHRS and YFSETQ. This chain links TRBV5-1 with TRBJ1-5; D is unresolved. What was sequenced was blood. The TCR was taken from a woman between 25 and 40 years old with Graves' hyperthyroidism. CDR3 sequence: CASSLGVSNQPQHF. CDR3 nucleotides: TGCGCCAGCAGCTTGGGAGTTAGCAATCAGCCCCAGCATTTT.